This TCR beta chain was documented in a study of blood T cell repertoires in COVID-19. Original analysis: The assay estimated nucleated cells by amplifying reference gene primers. Sequencing used immunoSEQ multiplex PCR; TCRdb keeps in-frame clones, though not all of them. D and trimming come from the DNA, and the V and J calls and clone size come from that table. The top ten hold around 3% of the sample, which has under 450,000 clones, about 90% seen once. This CDR3 comprises 15 residues. Germline CDR1 reads SGHTA; CDR2 reads FQGNSA. V was trimmed by 0 bases and J by 2 bases, leaving 7 bases between them.

The chain has TRBV7-2 and TRBJ2-2; weak D call: TRBD2 (5 bases). The clonotype was recovered from a woman aged 25 to 45 who had recovered from COVID-19. The sample comprised PBMCs or T cells enriched from blood (not recorded which). CDR3 coding DNA: TGTGCCAGCAGCTTAGCTGGGAGAAACACCGGGGAGCTGTTTTTT. Encoded protein: CASSLAGRNTGELFF. Variable domain in full (rest from reference TRBV7-2 and TRBJ2-2): GAGVSQSPSNKVTEKGKDVELRCDPISGHTALYWYRQSLGQGLEFLIYFQGNSAPDKSGLPSDRFSAERTGGSVSTLTIQRTQQEDSAVYLCASSLAGRNTGELFFGEGSRLTVL.